Listed here are 25 T cell receptor beta chains from one sample, sequenced in a study of human T cells and chemical hapten exposure. The authors extracted total RNA from unfractionated whole blood. TCRdb fed the 5' RACE reads into MiXCR, producing one record per CDR3 protein. This table has around 100,000 distinct CDR3 sequences, approximately 20% appearing once. The receptors were sampled from a human donor in good health.

In its sample, this clonotype was seen a few times. The V and J genes are TRBV4-1 and TRBJ2-1; possibly TRBD2 for D (5 bases). Between the trimmed V and J ends, which lost 3 bases and 3 bases, there was a span of 15 bases. CDR1 and CDR2 (germline): MGHRA, YSYEKL. This CDR3 has 16 amino acids. The CDR3 sequence is CASSQDRRCIYNEQFF. The CDR3 DNA reads TGCGCCAGCAGCCAGGATCGGAGGTGTATCTACAATGAGCAGTTCTTC.

This clonotype was counted between two and nine times. This chain uses TRBV4-1 with TRBJ2-5; TRBD2 might be the D (5 bases). Trimming stripped 0 bases from V and 4 bases from J, with 12 bases between. The CDR3 is 15 residues long. Germline V gene data show CDR1 as MGHRA and CDR2 as YSYEKL. In DNA form, the CDR3 reads TGCGCCAGCAGCCAAGATACCGGGAATCGAGAGACCCAGTACTTC. It codes for CASSQDTGNRETQYF.

This clonotype was seen a few times. The chain employs TRBV4-1 and TRBJ2-3; D uncertain. Germline loops: CDR1 MGHRA, CDR2 YSYEKL. V lost 1 base and J lost 5, with 4 bases in between. The CDR3 runs 12 residues. CDR3 nucleotide sequence: TGCGCCAGCAGCCAAGTTGTAGATACGCAGTATTTT. Translated, it gives CASSQVVDTQYF.

There are a few counts of this clonotype. V usage is TRBV5-1 and J usage is TRBJ2-7, with TRBD2 as a possible D gene (5 bases). V lost 2 bases, J lost 3 bases, and 15 bases lay in between. CDR1 and CDR2 from the germline V gene are SGHRS and YFSETQ. The CDR3 totals 15 residues. The CDR3 DNA reads as TGCGCCAGCAGCTTCGGGGTGGGCAGAAACTACGAGCAGTACTTC. Translating it yields CASSFGVGRNYEQYF. Full variable domain (missing parts from reference TRBV5-1 and TRBJ2-7): KAGVTQTPRYLIKTRGQQVTLSCSPISGHRSVSWYQQTPGQGLQFLFEYFSETQRNKGNFPGRFSGRQFSNSRSEMNVSTLELGDSALYLCASSFGVGRNYEQYFGPGTRLTVT.

A few counts support this clonotype. This rearrangement joins TRBV29-1 to TRBJ1-4; TRBD1 matches at 7 bases. The CDR3 has 15 amino acids. The V gene's germline CDR1 is SQVTM and CDR2 ANQGSEA. This CDR3 is CAVPPRGGLREKLFF. The CDR3 nucleotides read TGCGCAGTCCCTCCCAGGGGGGGGTTACGTGAAAAACTGTTTTTT.

This clonotype was observed a few times. This chain joins TRBV13 and TRBJ2-5, with D perhaps matching TRBD2 (5 bases). The V gene lost 4 bases and the J gene lost 4 bases, with 22 bases spanning the gap. This CDR3 contains 17 residues. Germline CDR1 PRHDT, CDR2 FYEKMQ (reference sequence). CDR3 region: CASSSEAGGASSETQYF. Written as DNA, the CDR3 is TGTGCCAGCAGCTCAGAAGCCGGAGGAGCGAGTTCAGAGACCCAGTACTTC.

The sample holds a few counts of this clonotype. This rearrangement joins TRBV11-1 to TRBJ2-3; TRBD1 matches at 9 bases. Germline CDR1 reads SGHAT; CDR2 reads FQDESV (reference sequence). J lost 2 bases, V lost 5 bases, and 8 bases had no gene match. The CDR3 is 16 residues long. CDR3 in DNA: TGTGCCAGCAGCAGGGACAGGGACCCCCCCACAGATACGCAGTATTTT. Its protein product is CASSRDRDPPTDTQYF. The full variable domain, rest sourced from reference TRBV11-1 and TRBJ2-3, is EAEVAQSPRYKITEKSQAVAFWCDPISGHATLYWYRQILGQGPELLVQFQDESVVDDSQLPKDRFSAERLKGVDSTLKIQPAELGDSAMYLCASSRDRDPPTDTQYFGPGTRLTVL.

The V gene is TRBV9, the J gene TRBJ2-1, with 13 bases fitting TRBD2. The CDR3 has 16 residues. V trimming: 3 bases; J trimming: 8 bases; junction bases outside the gene matches: 8. Germline V CDR1 and CDR2: SGDLS, YYNGEE. The CDR3 sequence is CASSDGLAGVVYEQFF. In DNA, the CDR3 is TGTGCCAGCAGCGACGGACTAGCGGGAGTGGTGTATGAGCAGTTCTTC.

The chain employs TRBV5-1 and TRBJ2-5; D is ambiguous. The CDR3 has 16 amino acids. V shed 0 bases and J shed 2 bases, with 14 bases lying between them. CDR1 is SGHRS and CDR2 is YFSETQ in the germline V gene. The CDR3 nucleotides read TGCGCCAGCAGCTTGGCTCCCCAGCTGGCACAAGAGACCCAGTACTTC. Translation gives CASSLAPQLAQETQYF.

This rearrangement joins TRBV20-1 to TRBJ2-1; TRBD2 agrees at 10 bases. The CDR3 spans 13 residues. J was trimmed by 12 bases and V by 6 bases; bases with no gene match: 11. The germline V gene encodes CDR1 DFQATT and CDR2 SNEGSKA (reference sequence). The CDR3 coding sequence is TGCAGTGCACCGGGACTAGCGAAACGTGGGCAGTTCTTC. This gives the protein CSAPGLAKRGQFF.

This clonotype showed up just a few times. The V and J genes are TRBV6-5 and TRBJ2-7, with a possible D match to TRBD1 (6 bases). The length of the CDR3 is 15 residues. Germline V CDR1 and CDR2: MNHEY, SVGAGI. V shed 5 bases and J shed 0 bases, with 14 bases lying between them. The CDR3 DNA sequence: TGTGCCAGCAGTCTGGATACAGGGAGCTCCTACGAGCAGTACTTC. Amino acid sequence: CASSLDTGSSYEQYF.

This chain connects TRBV5-6 to TRBJ1-5, with D hard to call. The CDR3 sequence is 15 residues long. Trimming stripped 0 bases from V and 3 bases from J, with 10 bases between. Germline V CDR1 and CDR2: SGHDT, YYEEEE. This CDR3 is CASSLGPGDNQPQHF. In DNA form, the CDR3 reads TGTGCCAGCAGCTTGGGCCCCGGGGACAATCAGCCCCAGCATTTT.

This clonotype was detected a few times. This chain joins TRBV29-1 and TRBJ2-1, with TRBD1 as a possible D gene (5 bases). The V and J ends lost 2 bases and 9 bases respectively, with 20 bases between them. The CDR3 has 15 residues. Germline V CDR1 and CDR2: SQVTM, ANQGSEA. The CDR3 nucleotides are TGCAGCGTTGAAATTAGGGGCACTACCTTCAGTGAGCAGTTCTTC. It yields the protein CSVEIRGTTFSEQFF.

This clonotype was seen a handful of times. This sequence joins TRBV7-9 and TRBJ1-4, with 11 bases aligning to TRBD1. Per the germline V gene, CDR1 is SEHNR and CDR2 is FQNEAQ (reference sequence). V shed 5 bases and J 5 bases; nucleotides not matched to a gene: 4. The CDR3 is 15 amino acids. CDR3 nucleotides: TGTGCCAGCAGCGCCGGACAGGGGGCGAATGAAAAACTGTTTTTT. Residues: CASSAGQGANEKLFF.

The chain links TRBV3-1 to TRBJ1-5; D possibly corresponds to TRBD1 (5 bases). The V gene lost 2 bases and the J gene lost 6 bases, with 8 bases spanning the gap. This CDR3 spans 13 amino acids. Germline CDR1 LGHDT, CDR2 YNNKEL (reference sequence). Written as DNA, the CDR3 is TGTGCCAGCAGCCAATCAGGGTCTCAGCCCCAGCATTTT. Amino acid sequence: CASSQSGSQPQHF.

The V call is TRBV29-1, the J call TRBJ1-2; D ambiguous. Germline V lookup: CDR1 SQVTM, CDR2 ANQGSEA. The CDR3 has 17 amino acids. The ends were cut back, 3 bases at V and 4 bases at J, with 24 bases in the middle. This chain's CDR3 is CSVDLSGSATATYGYTF. CDR3 DNA sequence: TGCAGCGTTGATCTCTCCGGGTCGGCGACCGCTACCTATGGCTACACCTTC.

The table lists this clonotype with a few counts. V usage is TRBV12-3 or TRBV12-4 and J usage is TRBJ2-1; 12 nucleotides align to TRBD2. The V and J ends lost 5 bases and 7 bases, in that order; junction bases with no gene match: 6. This CDR3 contains 15 residues. CDR3 in DNA: TGTGCCAGCAGTCCGACTAGCGGGAGAGTGAATGAGCAGTTCTTC. Translation gives CASSPTSGRVNEQFF.

This clonotype turned up a few times. This chain joins TRBV3-1 and TRBJ2-7; D unclear. The ends were cut back, 2 bases at V and 4 bases at J, with 6 bases in the middle. The germline CDR1 and CDR2 sequences are LGHDT and YNNKEL (reference sequence). The CDR3 is made up of 12 amino acids. CDR3 sequence (DNA): TGTGCCAGCAGCCAACAGACTTACGAGCAGTACTTC. Protein product: CASSQQTYEQYF.

This clonotype came up many times. The gene calls are TRBV5-4 and TRBJ2-1; TRBD2 matches at 11 bases. Germline CDR1 and CDR2: SGHNT and YYREEE (reference sequence). The J segment lost 9 bases and the V segment lost 0 bases, leaving 2 bases of the junction unmatched. This CDR3 region has 14 residues. CDR3 region: CASSLGSGRVEQFF. The CDR3 DNA reads as TGTGCCAGCAGCTTGGGTAGCGGGAGGGTTGAGCAGTTCTTC. Full variable domain (remainder filled in from reference TRBV5-4 and TRBJ2-1): ETGVTQSPTHLIKTRGQQVTLRCSSQSGHNTVSWYQQALGQGPQFIFQYYREEENGRGNFPPRFSGLQFPNYSSELNVNALELDDSALYLCASSLGSGRVEQFFGPGTRLTVL.

In its sample, this clonotype was seen many times. The chain employs TRBV5-1 and TRBJ2-4, with D tentatively TRBD2 (6 bases). Germline V gives CDR1 SGHRS, CDR2 YFSETQ. The CDR3 length is 16 residues. V dropped 1 base and J dropped 1 base, with 12 bases sitting between them. CDR3 nucleotide sequence: TGCGCCAGCAGCTTGAGTAGGAGGGAGGCCAAAAACATTCAGTACTTC. Amino acids: CASSLSRREAKNIQYF.

This clonotype has only a few counts. The V call is TRBV4-1, the J call TRBJ1-5; D unclear. Germline CDR1 reads MGHRA; CDR2 reads YSYEKL. Trimming stripped 2 bases from V and 3 bases from J, with 11 bases between. The CDR3 is 15 amino acids. CDR3 bases: TGCGCCAGCAGCCAACAGGACTTTTCCAATCAGCCCCAGCATTTT. It yields the protein CASSQQDFSNQPQHF.

The rearrangement joins TRBV28 to TRBJ1-6; D is possibly TRBD1 (5 bases). V lost 4 bases and J 4 bases, leaving 11 bases between the germline ends. CDR1 is MDHEN, CDR2 SYDVKM, per germline. The CDR3 is made up of 15 amino acids. The CDR3 nucleotides are TGTGCCAGCAGTTCTGCGACAGCTTATAATTCACCCCTCCACTTT. Encoded protein: CASSSATAYNSPLHF.

This chain joins TRBV29-1 and TRBJ1-1; TRBD1 is a possible D gene (6 bases). Germline V lookup: CDR1 SQVTM, CDR2 ANQGSEA. CDR3 length: 13 amino acids. V was cut by 1 base and J by 4 bases, with 10 bases left in between. The CDR3 spells CSVEVSRGTEAFF. In nucleotides, the CDR3 is TGCAGCGTTGAAGTATCCAGGGGCACTGAAGCTTTCTTT.

V gene TRBV3-1 combines with J gene TRBJ1-1; no clear D gene. CDR3 size: 13 residues. Germline V CDR1 and CDR2: LGHDT, YNNKEL (reference sequence). Trimming left V 4 bases short and J 1 base short, with 7 bases between. This CDR3 reads CASSPQTNTEAFF. The CDR3 DNA reads TGTGCCAGCAGCCCACAAACGAACACTGAAGCTTTCTTT. The full variable domain, completed using reference TRBV3-1 and TRBJ1-1, is DTAVSQTPKYLVTQMGNDKSIKCEQNLGHDTMYWYKQDSKKFLKIMFSYNNKELIINETVPNRFSPKSPDKAHLNLHINSLELGDSAVYFCASSPQTNTEAFFGQGTRLTVV.

This chain uses TRBV5-4 with TRBJ2-3; D is perhaps TRBD2 (7 bases). Germline V lookup: CDR1 SGHNT, CDR2 YYREEE (reference sequence). This CDR3 is built from 16 residues. V was clipped by 4 bases and J by 5 bases, with 20 bases between them. This chain's CDR3 is CASSPEGGRGGDTQYF. Here the CDR3 DNA reads TGTGCCAGCAGCCCGGAAGGCGGGAGAGGGGGAGATACGCAGTATTTT.